This T cell receptor (beta chain) was profiled in a study of cytomegalovirus exposure and HLA in healthy donors. PCR amplification relied on 60 Vbeta primers (plus 13 Jbeta primers). The method was immunoSEQ multiplex PCR; TCRdb's version includes in-frame clones alone and lacks a portion of them. This sample's table reports around 100,000 clones. This receptor was identified in a man between 40 and 49 years old in good health and CMV-seronegative. The sample was PBMCs.

CDR3 in amino acids: CASSFGRGQEGYTF. DNA of the CDR3: TGTGCCAGCAGCTTTGGCAGGGGGCAGGAGGGCTACACCTTC. V is TRBV7-6 and J is TRBJ1-2, with 8 bases that match TRBD1. This CDR3 spans 14 amino acids. Germline V gene lookup returns CDR1 SGHVS and CDR2 FNYEAQ. With 3 bases clipped from V and 8 bases from J, the junction kept 8 bases outside the gene matches.